One sample yielded the 2 T cell receptor beta chains listed below, sequenced in a study of blood T cell repertoires in COVID-19. Here immunoSEQ multiplex PCR was the method, and the copy in TCRdb shows in-frame clones only, minus some. The sample lists 300,000 to 450,000 clones; approximately 77% were seen once. Sequencing was performed on peripheral blood. The source is a human donor with acute or convalescent COVID-19. The donor label of this sample is uncertain.

The rearrangement joins TRBV11-2 to TRBJ1-5; D unresolved. The CDR3 extends over 15 amino acids. Germline V gene lookup returns CDR1 SGHAT and CDR2 FQNNGV. V shed 1 base and J shed 4 bases, with 11 bases lying between them. CDR3 DNA sequence: TGTGCCAGCAGCTTAGCCGCGGCAGAGAATCAGCCCCAGCATTTT. Protein product: CASSLAAAENQPQHF. The variable domain in full, with the rest retrieved from reference TRBV11-2 and TRBJ1-5, is EAGVAQSPRYKIIEKRQSVAFWCNPISGHATLYWYQQILGQGPKLLIQFQNNGVVDDSQLPKDRFSAERLKGVDSTLKIQPAKLEDSAVYLCASSLAAAENQPQHFGDGTRLSIL.

The chain uses TRBV5-1 and TRBJ2-3; 11 bases are a match to TRBD2. CDR3 size: 17 residues. Germline assignment: CDR1 SGHRS and CDR2 YFSETQ. J gave up 6 bases and V 0 bases, and 9 bases lay outside the gene matches. CDR3 sequence reads: CASSLGLAGYQGDTQYF. CDR3 bases: TGCGCCAGCAGCTTGGGACTAGCGGGGTACCAGGGGGATACGCAGTATTTT.